The clone carrying this T cell receptor (beta chain) has a single count. Trimming stripped 7 bases from V and 5 bases from J, with 17 bases between. This CDR3 is built from 14 residues. Germline V lookup: CDR1 MNHEY, CDR2 SVGAGI. The sample belongs to a study of blood T cell repertoires in COVID-19. Whole-study context: The study drew acute and convalescent COVID-19 samples from the United States, Italy and Spain. PBMCs, B-cell-depleted T cells, or T cells were the source of the cDNA or gDNA that made up the material.

As processed by the authors: The assay estimated nucleated cells by amplifying reference gene primers. Clones were sequenced by immunoSEQ multiplex PCR, and TCRdb holds only the in-frame ones, with some missing. The V and J calls and clone size come from that table; D and trimming were worked out from the DNA. This table has 55,000 to 80,000 clones, just under 85% appearing once. This chain links TRBV6-5 with TRBJ1-2, with D perhaps matching TRBD1 (5 bases). The source is a man in his 70s with acute or convalescent COVID-19. Sequencing input: peripheral blood. CDR3 region: CASIKNGAGYGYTF. CDR3 nucleotide sequence: TGTGCCAGCATCAAAAATGGGGCAGGTTATGGCTACACCTTC.